A selection of T cell receptor beta chains follows, all from one sample in a study of blood T cell repertoires in COVID-19. This table comes from immunoSEQ multiplex PCR, and its TCRdb copy is limited to in-frame clones, with some not included. Altogether fewer than 450,000 clones are present, roughly 89% being singletons, with the ten largest covering 2.5% to 4%. Sequencing was done on a sample of peripheral blood. The receptors were sampled from a woman aged 18 to 35 who had recovered from COVID-19. Each CDR3 is given with its conserved first and last residue. Each record gives: clone size, V gene, J gene, D gene, CDR3 protein, CDR3 DNA. A D gene is named only where the DNA matches it firmly. Not every row has a clone size; where given, it reads once, few, many or a size class.

size: NA; V: TRBV14; J: TRBJ2-1; D: NA; CDR3: CASSQDPSVTGTYNEQFF; DNA: TGTGCCAGCAGCCAAGATCCATCAGTGACGGGTACCTACAATGAGCAGTTCTTC
size: NA; V: TRBV5-4; J: TRBJ2-5; D: TRBD2; CDR3: CASSLGGLAEQETQYF; DNA: TGTGCCAGCAGCTTGGGAGGACTAGCGGAACAAGAGACCCAGTACTTC
size: NA; V: TRBV7-2; J: TRBJ2-5; D: NA; CDR3: CASSRGFRETQYF; DNA: TGTGCCAGCAGTCGGGGGTTTCGAGAGACCCAGTACTTC
size: NA; V: TRBV19; J: TRBJ2-3; D: TRBD2; CDR3: CASSILFSSSGANTDTQYF; DNA: TGTGCCAGTAGTATTCTCTTCTCGTCTAGCGGGGCTAACACAGATACGCAGTATTTT
size: once; V: TRBV9; J: TRBJ1-1; D: NA; CDR3: CASTENPNTEAFF; DNA: TGTGCCAGCACCGAGAACCCTAACACTGAAGCTTTCTTT
size: NA; V: TRBV10-3; J: TRBJ2-3; D: NA; CDR3: CATEGGTDTQYF; DNA: TGTGCCACAGAGGGGGGCACAGATACGCAGTATTTT
size: NA; V: TRBV3-1/TRBV3-2; J: TRBJ2-2; D: NA; CDR3: CASSPEVPGELFF; DNA: TGTGCCAGCAGTCCCGAGGTCCCCGGGGAGCTGTTTTTT
size: NA; V: TRBV2; J: TRBJ1-4; D: TRBD1; CDR3: CASKRGTGEWEKLFF; DNA: TGTGCCAGCAAGAGGGGGACAGGGGAATGGGAAAAACTGTTTTTT
size: few; V: TRBV4-3; J: TRBJ1-4; D: TRBD1; CDR3: CASSHVTTGGNEKLFF; DNA: TGCGCCAGCAGCCACGTTACGACAGGGGGAAATGAAAAACTGTTTTTT
size: NA; V: TRBV19; J: TRBJ2-3; D: NA; CDR3: CASSIGPVIVSGTTQYF; DNA: TGTGCCAGTAGTATTGGGCCTGTCATTGTCAGCGGGACAACGCAGTATTTT
size: NA; V: TRBV5-4; J: TRBJ1-2; D: NA; CDR3: CASRQGFNYGYTF; DNA: TGTGCCAGCAGACAGGGATTTAACTATGGCTACACCTTC
size: few; V: TRBV6-2/TRBV6-3; J: TRBJ1-2; D: TRBD1; CDR3: CASSYPTRTGGASLYGYTF; DNA: TGTGCCAGCAGTTACCCTACCCGGACAGGGGGCGCTTCCCTGTATGGCTACACCTTC
size: NA; V: TRBV12-5; J: TRBJ2-5; D: NA; CDR3: CASGLARPVGETQYF; DNA: TGTGCTAGTGGTTTGGCCCGGCCGGTCGGGGAGACCCAGTACTTC
size: NA; V: TRBV2; J: TRBJ1-1; D: NA; CDR3: CASRTTGNTEAFF; DNA: TGTGCCAGCAGGACGACAGGGAACACTGAAGCTTTCTTT
size: NA; V: TRBV5-1; J: TRBJ1-2; D: NA; CDR3: CASSDGGLEDGYTF; DNA: TGCGCCAGCAGCGACGGGGGGCTAGAGGATGGCTACACCTTC
size: NA; V: TRBV19; J: TRBJ2-3; D: TRBD2; CDR3: CASSIGPSGSFGTDTQYF; DNA: TGTGCCAGTAGTATAGGACCTAGCGGGAGTTTTGGCACAGATACGCAGTATTTT
size: NA; V: TRBV5-1; J: TRBJ2-5; D: NA; CDR3: CASSLAVEETQYF; DNA: TGCGCCAGCAGCTTGGCCGTAGAAGAGACCCAGTACTTC
size: NA; V: TRBV18; J: TRBJ2-2; D: TRBD2; CDR3: CASSPLTSGSSAGELFF; DNA: TGTGCCAGCTCACCCCTAACTAGCGGGAGCTCCGCCGGGGAGCTGTTTTTT
size: NA; V: TRBV3-1/TRBV3-2; J: TRBJ1-2; D: TRBD1; CDR3: CASSRAGTGYNYGYTF; DNA: TGTGCCAGCAGCCGAGCCGGGACAGGGTATAACTATGGCTACACCTTC
size: NA; V: TRBV19; J: TRBJ1-1; D: NA; CDR3: CASSIYGRMNTEAFF; DNA: TGTGCCAGTAGTATTTACGGGAGAATGAACACTGAAGCTTTCTTT
size: NA; V: TRBV18; J: TRBJ1-1; D: TRBD1; CDR3: CASSLGTGGEAFF; DNA: TGTGCCAGCTCACTGGGGACAGGAGGAGAAGCTTTCTTT
size: NA; V: TRBV6-5; J: TRBJ1-1; D: NA; CDR3: CASSYSMEGLTEAFF; DNA: TGTGCCAGCAGTTACTCGATGGAGGGTCTCACTGAAGCTTTCTTT
size: NA; V: TRBV5-1; J: TRBJ2-1; D: TRBD2; CDR3: CASSPRTSGMNNEQFF; DNA: TGCGCCAGCAGCCCCCGGACTAGCGGGATGAACAATGAGCAGTTCTTC
size: NA; V: TRBV4-1; J: TRBJ2-1; D: TRBD2; CDR3: CASSFTTILAASYNEQFF; DNA: TGCGCCAGCAGCTTTACAACAATACTAGCGGCCTCCTACAATGAGCAGTTCTTC
size: NA; V: TRBV7-9; J: TRBJ1-5; D: TRBD1; CDR3: CASSLQGASPQHF; DNA: TGTGCCAGCAGCTTGCAGGGGGCGTCGCCCCAGCATTTT
size: once; V: TRBV7-8; J: TRBJ2-1; D: TRBD2; CDR3: CASSPTSGRIRIYNEQFF; DNA: TGTGCCAGCAGCCCGACTAGCGGGAGAATAAGGATATACAATGAGCAGTTCTTC
size: NA; V: TRBV27; J: TRBJ2-1; D: NA; CDR3: CASNSGTPKSNEQFF; DNA: TGTGCCAGCAATTCCGGGACTCCGAAATCCAATGAGCAGTTCTTC
size: NA; V: TRBV27; J: TRBJ2-1; D: NA; CDR3: CASSPTIQEQFF; DNA: TGTGCCAGCAGCCCCACAATCCAAGAGCAGTTCTTC
size: NA; V: TRBV18; J: TRBJ1-5; D: NA; CDR3: CASSPDRNQPQHF; DNA: TGTGCCAGCTCTCCAGACAGGAATCAGCCCCAGCATTTT
size: NA; V: TRBV2; J: TRBJ1-2; D: NA; CDR3: CASSEQGQGDGYTF; DNA: TGTGCCAGCAGTGAACAGGGGCAAGGCGATGGCTACACCTTC
size: NA; V: TRBV5-8; J: TRBJ1-1; D: NA; CDR3: CASSYRTANTEAFF; DNA: TGTGCCAGCAGCTACCGGACAGCGAACACTGAAGCTTTCTTT
size: NA; V: TRBV29-1; J: TRBJ2-3; D: TRBD2; CDR3: CSVESPAGGPISTDTQYF; DNA: TGCAGCGTTGAATCCCCAGCGGGAGGACCGATTAGCACAGATACGCAGTATTTT
size: NA; V: TRBV11-2; J: TRBJ2-3; D: NA; CDR3: CASSFRVDGTDTQYF; DNA: TGTGCCAGCAGCTTTCGGGTCGATGGGACAGATACGCAGTATTTT
size: NA; V: TRBV27; J: TRBJ1-6; D: NA; CDR3: CASSFDSGGDSPLHF; DNA: TGTGCCAGCAGTTTCGATTCGGGGGGCGATTCACCCCTCCACTTT
size: NA; V: TRBV6-6; J: TRBJ2-3; D: TRBD1; CDR3: CASSNPDRGQNTQYF; DNA: TGTGCCAGCAGTAATCCCGACAGGGGGCAGAATACGCAGTATTTT
size: NA; V: TRBV9; J: TRBJ1-2; D: NA; CDR3: CASSVVAYGYTF; DNA: TGTGCCAGCAGCGTAGTGGCCTATGGCTACACCTTC
size: NA; V: TRBV9; J: TRBJ1-6; D: TRBD1; CDR3: CASASYDRGVTPLHF; DNA: TGTGCCAGCGCCTCCTACGACAGGGGAGTTACACCCCTCCACTTT
size: few; V: TRBV30; J: TRBJ1-1; D: TRBD1; CDR3: CAWTGGNTEAFF; DNA: TGTGCCTGGACAGGGGGGAACACTGAAGCTTTCTTT
size: NA; V: TRBV5-6; J: TRBJ1-5; D: NA; CDR3: CASRNTPWTEKGQPQHF; DNA: TGTGCCAGCAGAAACACCCCCTGGACAGAGAAGGGGCAGCCCCAGCATTTT
size: NA; V: TRBV11-3; J: TRBJ2-1; D: NA; CDR3: CASSLGHLSYNEQFF; DNA: TGTGCCAGCAGCTTAGGTCATCTAAGCTACAATGAGCAGTTCTTC
size: NA; V: TRBV5-1; J: TRBJ1-1; D: NA; CDR3: CASSSWTTNTEAFF; DNA: TGCGCCAGCAGCTCCTGGACAACGAACACTGAAGCTTTCTTT
size: NA; V: TRBV13; J: TRBJ2-2; D: NA; CDR3: CASRLSGQTNTGELFF; DNA: TGTGCCAGCCGGCTATCCGGACAGACCAACACCGGGGAGCTGTTTTTT
size: NA; V: TRBV9; J: TRBJ2-1; D: NA; CDR3: CASSVVGGTYNEQFF; DNA: TGTGCCAGCAGCGTAGTTGGGGGGACCTACAATGAGCAGTTCTTC
size: NA; V: TRBV11-3; J: TRBJ2-4; D: TRBD1; CDR3: CASGQGLAKNIQYF; DNA: TGTGCCAGTGGACAGGGCTTAGCCAAAAACATTCAGTACTTC
size: once; V: TRBV29-1; J: TRBJ2-3; D: NA; CDR3: CSVGRGNQDTQYF; DNA: TGCAGCGTTGGAAGAGGGAATCAGGATACGCAGTATTTT
size: once; V: TRBV5-6; J: TRBJ1-2; D: NA; CDR3: CASSLVGAVKGTGYTF; DNA: TGTGCCAGCAGCTTGGTGGGGGCAGTGAAAGGGACTGGCTACACCTTC